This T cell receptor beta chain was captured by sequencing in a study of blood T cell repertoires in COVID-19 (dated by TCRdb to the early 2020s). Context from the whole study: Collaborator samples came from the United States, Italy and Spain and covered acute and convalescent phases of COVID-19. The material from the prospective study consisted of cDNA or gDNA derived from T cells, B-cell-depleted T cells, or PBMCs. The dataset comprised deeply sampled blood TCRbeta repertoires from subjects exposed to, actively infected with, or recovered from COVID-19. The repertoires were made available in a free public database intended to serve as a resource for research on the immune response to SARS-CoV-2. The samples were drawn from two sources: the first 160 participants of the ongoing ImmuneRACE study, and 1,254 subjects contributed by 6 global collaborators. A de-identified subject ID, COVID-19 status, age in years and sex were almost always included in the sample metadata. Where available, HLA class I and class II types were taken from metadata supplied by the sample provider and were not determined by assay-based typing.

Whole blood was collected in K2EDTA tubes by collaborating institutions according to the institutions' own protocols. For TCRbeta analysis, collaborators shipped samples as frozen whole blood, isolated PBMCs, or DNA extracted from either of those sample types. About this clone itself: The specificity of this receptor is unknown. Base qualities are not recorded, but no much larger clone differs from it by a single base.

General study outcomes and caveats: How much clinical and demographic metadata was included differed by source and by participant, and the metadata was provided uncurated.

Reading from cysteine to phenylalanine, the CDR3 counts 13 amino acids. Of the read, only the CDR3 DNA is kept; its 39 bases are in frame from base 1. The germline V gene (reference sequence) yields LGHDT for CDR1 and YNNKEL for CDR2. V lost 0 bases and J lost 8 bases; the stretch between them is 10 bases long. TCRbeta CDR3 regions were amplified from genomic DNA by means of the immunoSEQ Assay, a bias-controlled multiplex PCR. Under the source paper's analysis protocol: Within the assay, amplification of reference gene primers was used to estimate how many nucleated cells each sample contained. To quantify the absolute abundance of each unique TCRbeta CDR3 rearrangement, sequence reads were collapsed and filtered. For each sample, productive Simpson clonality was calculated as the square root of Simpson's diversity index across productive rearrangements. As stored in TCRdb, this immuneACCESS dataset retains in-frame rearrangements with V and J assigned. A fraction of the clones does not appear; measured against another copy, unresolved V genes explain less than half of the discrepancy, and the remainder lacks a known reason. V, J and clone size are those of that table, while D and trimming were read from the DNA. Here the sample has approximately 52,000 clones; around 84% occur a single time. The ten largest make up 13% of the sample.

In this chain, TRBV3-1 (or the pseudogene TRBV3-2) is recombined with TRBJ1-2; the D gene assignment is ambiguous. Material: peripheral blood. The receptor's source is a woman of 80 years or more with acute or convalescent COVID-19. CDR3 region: CASSQDTIWGYTF. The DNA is TGTGCCAGCAGCCAAGATACAATTTGGGGCTACACCTTC.